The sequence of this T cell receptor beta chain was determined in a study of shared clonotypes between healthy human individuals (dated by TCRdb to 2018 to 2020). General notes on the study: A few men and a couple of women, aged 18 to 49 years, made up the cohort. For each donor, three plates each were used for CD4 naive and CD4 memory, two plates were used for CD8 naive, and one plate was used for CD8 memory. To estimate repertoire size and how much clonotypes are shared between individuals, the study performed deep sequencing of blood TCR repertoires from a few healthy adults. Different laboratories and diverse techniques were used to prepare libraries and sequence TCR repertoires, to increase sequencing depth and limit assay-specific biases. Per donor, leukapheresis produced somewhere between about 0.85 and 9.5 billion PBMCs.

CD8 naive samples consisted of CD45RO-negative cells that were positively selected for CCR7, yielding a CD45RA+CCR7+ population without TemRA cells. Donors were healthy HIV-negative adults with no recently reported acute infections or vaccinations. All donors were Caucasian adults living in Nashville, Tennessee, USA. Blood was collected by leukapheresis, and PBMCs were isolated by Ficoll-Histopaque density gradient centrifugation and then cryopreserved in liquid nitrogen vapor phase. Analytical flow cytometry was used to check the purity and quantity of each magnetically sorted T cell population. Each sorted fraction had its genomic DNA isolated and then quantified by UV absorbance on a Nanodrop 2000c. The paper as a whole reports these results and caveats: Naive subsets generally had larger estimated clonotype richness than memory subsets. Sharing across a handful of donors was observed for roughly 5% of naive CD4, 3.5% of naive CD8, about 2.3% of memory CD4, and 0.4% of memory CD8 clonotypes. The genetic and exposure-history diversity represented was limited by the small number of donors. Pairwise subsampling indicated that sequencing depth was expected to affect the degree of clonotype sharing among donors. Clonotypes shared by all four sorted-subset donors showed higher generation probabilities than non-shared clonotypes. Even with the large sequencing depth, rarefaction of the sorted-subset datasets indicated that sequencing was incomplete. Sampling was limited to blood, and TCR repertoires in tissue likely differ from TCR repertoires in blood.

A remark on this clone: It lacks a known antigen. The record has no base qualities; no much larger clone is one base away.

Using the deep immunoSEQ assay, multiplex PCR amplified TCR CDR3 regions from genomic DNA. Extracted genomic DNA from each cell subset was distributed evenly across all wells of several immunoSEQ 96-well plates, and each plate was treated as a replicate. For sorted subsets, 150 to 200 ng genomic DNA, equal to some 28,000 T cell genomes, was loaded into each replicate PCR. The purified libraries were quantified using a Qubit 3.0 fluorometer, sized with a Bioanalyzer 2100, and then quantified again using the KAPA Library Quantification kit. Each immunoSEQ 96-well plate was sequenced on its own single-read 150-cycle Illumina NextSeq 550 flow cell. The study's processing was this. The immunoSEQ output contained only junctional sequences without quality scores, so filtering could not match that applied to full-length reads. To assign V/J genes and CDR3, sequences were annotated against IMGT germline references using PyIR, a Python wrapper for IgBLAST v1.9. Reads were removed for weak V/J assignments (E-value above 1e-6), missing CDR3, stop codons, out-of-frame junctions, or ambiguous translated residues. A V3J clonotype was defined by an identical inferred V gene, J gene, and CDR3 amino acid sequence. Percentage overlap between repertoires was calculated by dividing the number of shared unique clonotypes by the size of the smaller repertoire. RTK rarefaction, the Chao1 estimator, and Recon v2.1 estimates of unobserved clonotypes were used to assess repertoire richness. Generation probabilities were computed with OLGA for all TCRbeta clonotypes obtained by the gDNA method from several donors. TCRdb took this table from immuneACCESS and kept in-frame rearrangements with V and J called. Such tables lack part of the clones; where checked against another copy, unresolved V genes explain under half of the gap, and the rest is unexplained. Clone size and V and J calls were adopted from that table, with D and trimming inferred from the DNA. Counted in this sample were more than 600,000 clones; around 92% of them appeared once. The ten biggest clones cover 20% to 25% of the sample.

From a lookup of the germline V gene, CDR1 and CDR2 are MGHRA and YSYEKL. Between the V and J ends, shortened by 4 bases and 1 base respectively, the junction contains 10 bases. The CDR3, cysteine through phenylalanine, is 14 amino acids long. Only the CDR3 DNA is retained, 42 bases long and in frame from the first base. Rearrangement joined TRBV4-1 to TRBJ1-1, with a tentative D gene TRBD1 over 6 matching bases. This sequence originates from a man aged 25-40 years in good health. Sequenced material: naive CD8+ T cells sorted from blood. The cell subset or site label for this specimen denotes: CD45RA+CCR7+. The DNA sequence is TGCGCCAGCAGCCCCTGGACAGAGAACACTGAAGCTTTCTTT. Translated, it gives CASSPWTENTEAFF.